This is a list of T cell receptor beta chains from one sample in a study of human T cells and chemical hapten exposure. TCRdb itself ran the RACE reads through MiXCR, one entry per CDR3 protein. The table lists 130,000 or so distinct CDR3 sequences, around 11% of them singletons. Here the sequenced sample was whole blood, taken in connection with sensitization to the hapten diphenylcyclopropenone (DPC). The receptors come from a woman aged 50 to 60 with alopecia areata. Some clones in this sample may be carry-over from other donors' samples. CDR3s leave out the opening cysteine and the closing phenylalanine or tryptophan. Expanded clones get a size class; other rows say once, few or many, or leave the size out.

abundance: NA; v_gene: TRBV27; j_gene: TRBJ1-1; CDR3aa: ANLFRNTEAF
abundance: many; v_gene: TRBV20-1; j_gene: TRBJ2-7; CDR3aa: SAPYEVGEQY
abundance: few; v_gene: TRBV7-9; j_gene: TRBJ2-3; CDR3aa: ASSPIPDTQY
abundance: few; v_gene: TRBV6-1; j_gene: TRBJ2-7; CDR3aa: ASSEAPGLAGDGREQY
abundance: few; v_gene: TRBV27; j_gene: TRBJ1-4; CDR3aa: ASSLFATNEKLF
abundance: many; v_gene: TRBV11-2; j_gene: TRBJ2-5; CDR3aa: ASSREPGPGGETQY
abundance: NA; v_gene: TRBV7-8; j_gene: TRBJ1-1; CDR3aa: ASSFQGELEAF
abundance: NA; v_gene: TRBV20-1; j_gene: TRBJ2-3; CDR3aa: SARGNDWRDQPDTQY
abundance: few; v_gene: TRBV12-3/TRBV12-4; j_gene: TRBJ1-1; CDR3aa: ASSSSRTGMRTEAF
abundance: few; v_gene: TRBV5-1; j_gene: TRBJ2-5; CDR3aa: ASSFGATQGRRETQY
abundance: few; v_gene: TRBV28; j_gene: TRBJ2-5; CDR3aa: ASAGTKRTQY
abundance: NA; v_gene: TRBV4-3; j_gene: TRBJ1-1; CDR3aa: ASSQEGLGKAF
abundance: NA; v_gene: TRBV6-2/TRBV6-3; j_gene: TRBJ2-1; CDR3aa: ASSYTPKNEQF
abundance: NA; v_gene: TRBV25-1; j_gene: TRBJ2-1; CDR3aa: ASSKAGGGNEQF
abundance: many; v_gene: TRBV2; j_gene: TRBJ2-7; CDR3aa: ASSEATGSAGEQY
abundance: NA; v_gene: TRBV3-1; j_gene: TRBJ2-7; CDR3aa: ASSQTSCSYEQY
abundance: many; v_gene: TRBV5-1; j_gene: TRBJ2-5; CDR3aa: ASSLGQTMQETQY
abundance: NA; v_gene: TRBV5-1; j_gene: TRBJ2-1; CDR3aa: ASSSNPYNEQF
abundance: many; v_gene: TRBV12-3/TRBV12-4; j_gene: TRBJ2-7; CDR3aa: ASSPSGGGEQY
abundance: few; v_gene: TRBV6-5; j_gene: TRBJ2-1; CDR3aa: ASTRAGMGNEQF
abundance: many; v_gene: TRBV5-1; j_gene: TRBJ1-1; CDR3aa: ASSTTTVPNTEAF
abundance: many; v_gene: TRBV6-5; j_gene: TRBJ2-5; CDR3aa: ATEGEETQY
abundance: many; v_gene: TRBV20-1; j_gene: TRBJ2-1; CDR3aa: SAFYSDYNEQF